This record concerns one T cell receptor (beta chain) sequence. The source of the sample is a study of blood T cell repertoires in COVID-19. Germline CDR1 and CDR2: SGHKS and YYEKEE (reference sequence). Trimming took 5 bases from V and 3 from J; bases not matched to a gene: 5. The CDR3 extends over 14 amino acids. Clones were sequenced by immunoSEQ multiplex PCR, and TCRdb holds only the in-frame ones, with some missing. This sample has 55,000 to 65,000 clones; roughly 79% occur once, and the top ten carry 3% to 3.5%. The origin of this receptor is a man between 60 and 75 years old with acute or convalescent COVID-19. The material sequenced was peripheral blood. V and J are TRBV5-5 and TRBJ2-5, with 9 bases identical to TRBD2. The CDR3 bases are TGTGCCAGCAGTCCTTTAGCGGGGGAAGAGACCCAGTACTTC. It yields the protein CASSPLAGEETQYF.